This TCR beta chain was profiled in a study of cytomegalovirus exposure and HLA in healthy donors. The CDR3 contains 14 residues. Germline assignment: CDR1 SQVTM and CDR2 ANQGSEA. Trimming took 6 bases from V and 5 from J, leaving 19 bases between them. The PCR was carried out with 60 Vbeta primers and 13 Jbeta primers. Repertoires were generated with immunoSEQ multiplex PCR, while TCRdb's copy carries only in-frame clones and drops some. Here the sample spans around 150,000 clones, less than 10% being singletons. Overall study results and limits: Rates of TCR association differed by HLA locus in a later analysis, with DRB1 highest and HLA-C lowest. Most TCR sequences showed up rarely, but some public TCRs showed up in many donors. Immune exposure information available was restricted to CMV serostatus.

This clone was seen a few times. Its matching antigen is unknown. Sequenced material: PBMCs. The sequence was obtained from a male donor in good health and CMV-seronegative. The chain uses TRBV29-1 and TRBJ1-2; D call uncertain. The DNA of the CDR3 is TGCAGCGTCCAAGACAAATCTTATGGGTATGGCTACACCTTC. Translating gives CSVQDKSYGYGYTF. The variable domain in full, completed from reference TRBV29-1 and TRBJ1-2, reads SAVISQKPSRDICQRGTSLTIQCQVDSQVTMMFWYRQQPGQSLTLIATANQGSEATYESGFVIDKFPISRPNLTFSTLTVSNMSPEDSSIYLCSVQDKSYGYGYTFGSGTRLTVV.